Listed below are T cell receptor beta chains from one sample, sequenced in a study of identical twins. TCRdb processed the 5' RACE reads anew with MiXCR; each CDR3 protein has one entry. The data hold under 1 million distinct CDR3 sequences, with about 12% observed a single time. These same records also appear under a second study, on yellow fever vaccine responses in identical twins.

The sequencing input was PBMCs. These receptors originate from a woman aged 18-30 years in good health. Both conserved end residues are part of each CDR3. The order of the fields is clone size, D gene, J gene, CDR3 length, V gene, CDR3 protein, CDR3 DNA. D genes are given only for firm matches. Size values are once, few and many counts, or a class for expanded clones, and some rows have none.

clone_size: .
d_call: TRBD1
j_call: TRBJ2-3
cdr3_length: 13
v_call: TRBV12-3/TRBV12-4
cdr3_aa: CASAQGATDTQYF
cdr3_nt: TGTGCGTCCGCCCAGGGGGCCACAGATACGCAGTATTTT

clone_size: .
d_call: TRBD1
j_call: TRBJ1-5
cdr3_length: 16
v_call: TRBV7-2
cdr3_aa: CASRMTGTRGNQPQHF
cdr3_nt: TGTGCCAGCAGGATGACAGGGACACGGGGCAATCAGCCCCAGCATTTT

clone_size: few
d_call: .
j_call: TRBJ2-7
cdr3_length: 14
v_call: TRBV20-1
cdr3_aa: CSAKSGDSGYEQYF
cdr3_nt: TGCAGTGCGAAGAGTGGTGATAGCGGCTACGAGCAGTACTTC

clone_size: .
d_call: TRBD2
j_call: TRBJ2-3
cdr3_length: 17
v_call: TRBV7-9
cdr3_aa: CASSPRLAEIYTDTQYF
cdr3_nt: TGTGCCAGCAGCCCCCGACTAGCGGAAATATACACAGATACGCAGTATTTT

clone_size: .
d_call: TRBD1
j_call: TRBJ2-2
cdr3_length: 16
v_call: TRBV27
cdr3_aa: CASSLGQGALTGELFF
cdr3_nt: TGTGCCAGCAGTTTAGGGCAGGGGGCCTTGACCGGGGAGCTGTTTTTT

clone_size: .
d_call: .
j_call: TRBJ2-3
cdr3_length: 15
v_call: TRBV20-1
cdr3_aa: CSARLQGKDTDTQYF
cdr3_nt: TGCAGTGCTAGGTTGCAGGGAAAGGACACAGATACGCAGTATTTT

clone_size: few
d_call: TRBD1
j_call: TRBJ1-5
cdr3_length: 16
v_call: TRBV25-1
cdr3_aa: CASSDLGQAFNQPQHF
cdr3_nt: TGTGCCAGCAGTGATCTGGGACAGGCTTTCAATCAGCCCCAGCATTTT

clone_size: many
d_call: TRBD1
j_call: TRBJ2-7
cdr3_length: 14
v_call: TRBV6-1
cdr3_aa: CASRPGQGSDEQYF
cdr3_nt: TGTGCCAGCAGGCCGGGACAGGGGTCAGACGAGCAGTACTTC

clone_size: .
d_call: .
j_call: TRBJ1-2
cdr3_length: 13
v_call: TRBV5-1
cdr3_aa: CASSLAPRSGYTF
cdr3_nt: TGCGCCAGCAGCTTGGCCCCGAGGAGTGGCTACACCTTC

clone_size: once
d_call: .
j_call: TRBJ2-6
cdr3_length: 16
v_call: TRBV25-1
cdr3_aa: CASSEFGGSGANVLTF
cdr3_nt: TGTGCCAGCAGTGAATTTGGGGGATCTGGGGCCAACGTCCTGACTTTC

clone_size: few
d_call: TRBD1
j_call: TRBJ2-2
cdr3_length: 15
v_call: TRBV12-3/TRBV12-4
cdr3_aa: CASSRQGAVNGELFF
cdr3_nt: TGTGCCAGCAGTCGACAGGGGGCGGTCAACGGGGAGCTGTTTTTT

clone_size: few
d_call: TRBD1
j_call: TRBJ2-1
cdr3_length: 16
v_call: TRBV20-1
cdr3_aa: CSARDGTWTGGNEQFF
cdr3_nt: TGCAGTGCTAGAGATGGCACCTGGACAGGGGGAAATGAGCAGTTCTTC

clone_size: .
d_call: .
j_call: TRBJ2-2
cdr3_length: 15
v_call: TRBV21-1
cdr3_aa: CATSGTSGNTGELFF
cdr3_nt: TGTGCCACCTCCGGGACTAGCGGTAACACCGGGGAGCTGTTTTTT

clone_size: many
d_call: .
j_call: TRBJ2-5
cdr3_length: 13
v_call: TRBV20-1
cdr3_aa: CSAEPGLQETQYF
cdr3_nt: TGCAGTGCTGAACCGGGACTTCAAGAGACCCAGTACTTC

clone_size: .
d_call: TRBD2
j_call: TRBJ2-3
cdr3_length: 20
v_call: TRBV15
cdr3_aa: CATSRDLKRGVKTSTDTQYF
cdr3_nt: TGTGCCACCAGCAGAGATCTAAAGCGGGGGGTCAAAACTAGCACAGATACGCAGTATTTT

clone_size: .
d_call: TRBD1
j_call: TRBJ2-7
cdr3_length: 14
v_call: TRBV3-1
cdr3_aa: CASSQGQGWYEQYF
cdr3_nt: TGTGCCAGCAGCCAAGGACAGGGATGGTACGAGCAGTACTTC

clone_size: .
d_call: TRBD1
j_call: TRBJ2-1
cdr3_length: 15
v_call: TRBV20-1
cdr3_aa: CSATPGTGNYNEQFF
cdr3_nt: TGCAGTGCTACGCCCGGGACAGGGAACTACAATGAGCAGTTCTTC

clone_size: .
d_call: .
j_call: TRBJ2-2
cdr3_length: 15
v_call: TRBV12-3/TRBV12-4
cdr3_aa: CASSYRVAKEGELFF
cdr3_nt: TGTGCCAGCAGTTACAGGGTCGCTAAGGAAGGGGAGCTGTTTTTT

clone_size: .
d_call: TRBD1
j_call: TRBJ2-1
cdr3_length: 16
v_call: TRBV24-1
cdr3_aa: CATSDPDRAGYNEHFF
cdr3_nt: TGTGCCACCAGTGACCCGGACAGGGCAGGGTACAATGAGCACTTCTTC

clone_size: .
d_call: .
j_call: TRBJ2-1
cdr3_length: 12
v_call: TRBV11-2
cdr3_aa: CASSLQVNEQFF
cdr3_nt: TGTGCCAGCAGCCTGCAGGTCAATGAGCAGTTCTTC

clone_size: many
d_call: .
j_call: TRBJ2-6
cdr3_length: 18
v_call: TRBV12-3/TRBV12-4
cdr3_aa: CASSLRVDRWSGANVLTF
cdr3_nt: TGTGCCAGCAGTTTGAGGGTAGACAGGTGGTCTGGGGCCAACGTCCTGACTTTC

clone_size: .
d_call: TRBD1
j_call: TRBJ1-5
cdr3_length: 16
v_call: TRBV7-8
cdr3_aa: CASSPLAGGGNQPQHF
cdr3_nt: TGTGCCAGCAGCCCCTTGGCAGGGGGGGGCAATCAGCCCCAGCATTTT

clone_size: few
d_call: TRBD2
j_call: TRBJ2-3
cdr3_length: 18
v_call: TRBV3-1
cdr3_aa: CASSHRGLAGGRGDTQYF
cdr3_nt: TGTGCCAGCAGCCACAGAGGACTAGCGGGGGGGCGGGGAGATACGCAGTATTTT

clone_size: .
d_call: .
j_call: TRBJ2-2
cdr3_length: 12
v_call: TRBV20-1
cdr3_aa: CSGLANTGELFF
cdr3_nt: TGCAGTGGTCTCGCGAACACCGGGGAGCTGTTTTTT

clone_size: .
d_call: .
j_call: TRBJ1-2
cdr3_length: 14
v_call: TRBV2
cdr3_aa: CASGAGETNYGYTF
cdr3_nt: TGTGCCAGCGGGGCGGGGGAAACTAACTATGGCTACACCTTC

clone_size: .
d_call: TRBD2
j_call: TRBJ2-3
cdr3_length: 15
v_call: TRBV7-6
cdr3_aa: CASSSSGRSKDTQYF
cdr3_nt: TGTGCCAGCAGCTCAAGCGGGAGGTCGAAAGATACGCAGTATTTT

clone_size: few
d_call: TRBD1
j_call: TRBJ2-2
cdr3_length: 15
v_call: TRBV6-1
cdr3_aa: CASSWGQGATGELFF
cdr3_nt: TGTGCCAGCAGCTGGGGACAGGGGGCCACCGGGGAGCTGTTTTTT

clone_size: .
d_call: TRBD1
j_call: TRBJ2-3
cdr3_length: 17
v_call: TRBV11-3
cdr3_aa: CASSFSKPGQGEFTQYF
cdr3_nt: TGTGCCAGCAGCTTCAGCAAACCGGGACAGGGAGAATTTACGCAGTATTTT

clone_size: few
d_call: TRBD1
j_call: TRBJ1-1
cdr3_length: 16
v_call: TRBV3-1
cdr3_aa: CASSRGQGAIWTEAFF
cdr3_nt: TGTGCCAGCAGCCGGGGACAGGGGGCTATTTGGACTGAAGCTTTCTTT

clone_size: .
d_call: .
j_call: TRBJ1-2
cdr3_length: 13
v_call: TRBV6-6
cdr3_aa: CASRVVPNYGYTF
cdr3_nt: TGTGCCAGCCGGGTCGTCCCCAACTATGGCTACACCTTC

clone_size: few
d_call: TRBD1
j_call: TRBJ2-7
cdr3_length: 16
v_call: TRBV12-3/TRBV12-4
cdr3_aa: CASSRSVRDRAYEQYF
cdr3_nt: TGTGCCAGCAGCCGTTCGGTACGGGACAGAGCCTACGAGCAGTACTTC

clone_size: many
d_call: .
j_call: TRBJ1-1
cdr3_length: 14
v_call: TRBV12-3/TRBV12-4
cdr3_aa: CASTSWRAGPEAFF
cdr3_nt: TGTGCCAGCACCTCTTGGAGGGCAGGGCCTGAAGCTTTCTTT

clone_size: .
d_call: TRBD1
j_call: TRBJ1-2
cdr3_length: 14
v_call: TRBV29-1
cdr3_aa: CSVEDRGRGYGYTF
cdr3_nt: TGCAGCGTTGAAGATAGGGGCAGGGGGTATGGCTACACCTTC

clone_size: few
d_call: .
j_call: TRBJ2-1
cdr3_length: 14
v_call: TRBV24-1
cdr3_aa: CATSVAGSSNEQFF
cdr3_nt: TGTGCCACCAGTGTTGCGGGGAGCAGCAATGAGCAGTTCTTC

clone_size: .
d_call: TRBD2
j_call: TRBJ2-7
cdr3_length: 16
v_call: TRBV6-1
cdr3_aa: CASTQTASGSGDEQYF
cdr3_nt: TGTGCCAGCACCCAGACAGCTAGCGGTTCGGGGGACGAGCAGTACTTC

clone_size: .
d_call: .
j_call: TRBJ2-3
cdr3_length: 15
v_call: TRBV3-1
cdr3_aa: CASSQTTTGADTQYF
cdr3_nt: TGTGCCAGCAGCCAAACCACTACAGGAGCGGATACGCAGTATTTT

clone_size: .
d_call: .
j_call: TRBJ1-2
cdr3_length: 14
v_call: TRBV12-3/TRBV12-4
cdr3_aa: CASSLAGGLDGYTF
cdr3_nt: TGTGCCAGCAGTTTAGCAGGGGGTCTCGATGGCTACACCTTC

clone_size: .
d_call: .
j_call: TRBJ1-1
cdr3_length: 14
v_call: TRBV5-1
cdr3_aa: CASSSAGMSTEAFF
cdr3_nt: TGCGCCAGCAGCTCCGCCGGGATGAGCACTGAAGCTTTCTTT

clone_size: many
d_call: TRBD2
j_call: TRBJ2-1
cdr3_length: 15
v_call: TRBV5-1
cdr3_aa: CASSLESSGSYEQFF
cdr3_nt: TGCGCCAGCAGCCTGGAGTCTAGCGGGAGCTATGAGCAGTTCTTC

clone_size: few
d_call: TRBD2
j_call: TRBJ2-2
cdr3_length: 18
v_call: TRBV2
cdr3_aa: CASSDLAGGPPNTGELFF
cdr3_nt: TGTGCCAGCAGTGACCTAGCGGGAGGGCCCCCGAACACCGGGGAGCTGTTTTTT

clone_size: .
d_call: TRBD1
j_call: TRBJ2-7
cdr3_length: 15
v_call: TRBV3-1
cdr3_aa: CASSQDADRERLQYF
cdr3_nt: TGTGCCAGCAGCCAAGACGCGGACAGGGAAAGGTTGCAGTACTTC

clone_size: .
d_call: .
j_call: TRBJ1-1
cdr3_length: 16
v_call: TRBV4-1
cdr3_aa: CASSQDIYRVGTEAFF
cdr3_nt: TGCGCCAGCAGCCAAGATATTTACAGGGTAGGGACTGAAGCTTTCTTT

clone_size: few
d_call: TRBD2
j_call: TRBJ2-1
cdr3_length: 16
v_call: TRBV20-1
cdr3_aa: CSARDFWTSGHNEQFF
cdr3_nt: TGCAGTGCTAGAGATTTTTGGACTAGCGGCCACAATGAGCAGTTCTTC

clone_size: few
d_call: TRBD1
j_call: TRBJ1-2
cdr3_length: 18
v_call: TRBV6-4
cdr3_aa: CASSPRGTGLENGYGYTF
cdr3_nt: TGTGCCAGCAGCCCCCGTGGGACAGGGCTAGAAAACGGCTATGGCTACACCTTC

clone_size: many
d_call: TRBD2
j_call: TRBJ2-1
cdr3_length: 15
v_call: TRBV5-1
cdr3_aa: CASSLFLAGDNEQFF
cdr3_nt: TGCGCCAGCAGCTTGTTTTTAGCGGGAGACAATGAGCAGTTCTTC

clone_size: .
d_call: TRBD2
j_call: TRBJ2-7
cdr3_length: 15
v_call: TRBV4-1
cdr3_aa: CASSQEWAGGVEQYF
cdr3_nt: TGCGCCAGCAGCCAAGAGTGGGCGGGGGGGGTCGAGCAGTACTTC

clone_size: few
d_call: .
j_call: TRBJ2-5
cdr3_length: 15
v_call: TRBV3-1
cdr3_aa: CASSQIPRDFETQYF
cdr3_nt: TGTGCCAGCAGCCAAATCCCGCGAGATTTTGAGACCCAGTACTTC

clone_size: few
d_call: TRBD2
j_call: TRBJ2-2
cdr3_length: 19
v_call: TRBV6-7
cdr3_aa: CASSYSNLAPSGNTGELFF
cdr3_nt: TGTGCCAGCAGTTACTCGAATTTGGCGCCTAGCGGGAACACCGGGGAGCTGTTTTTT